The 5 T cell receptor beta chains presented below share a single source sample, sequenced in a study of cytomegalovirus exposure and HLA in healthy donors. The PCR contained 60 Vbeta and 13 Jbeta primers. Some clones are missing from TCRdb's copy, which holds only in-frame ones; the method was immunoSEQ multiplex PCR. The table records about 77,000 clones, about three quarters of them present only once. Sequencing was performed on PBMCs. Source of these receptors: a man between 40 and 49 years old in good health and CMV-seronegative.

The CDR3 DNA follows: TGTGCCAGCAGAGTATCGGTTACTAGCTGGACCTACGAGCAGTACTTC. Translated, it gives CASRVSVTSWTYEQYF. V is TRBV2 and J is TRBJ2-7; TRBD2 is a possible D gene (6 bases). The germline V gene encodes CDR1 SNHLY and CDR2 FYNNEI. The CDR3 loop spans 16 amino acids. The germline V and J ends were trimmed by 6 bases and 2 bases, with 20 bases remaining between them.

The rearrangement uses TRBV4-3 and TRBJ2-1; TRBD1 might be the D (6 bases). Germline V gives CDR1 LGHNA, CDR2 YSLEER. The CDR3 has 15 amino acids. Deletions cut 2 bases from V and 8 bases from J, with 16 bases between. CDR3: CASSQRNREYDEQFF. The CDR3 region has the DNA TGCGCCAGCAGCCAAAGGAACAGGGAGTACGATGAGCAGTTCTTC.

The V and J genes are TRBV6-5 and TRBJ2-5; 7 bases are a match to TRBD2. From germline, CDR1 is MNHEY and CDR2 SVGAGI. J lost 4 bases, V lost 2 bases, and 10 bases had no gene match. This CDR3 is 16 amino acids long. CDR3 residues: CASSYRGAGRAETQYF. CDR3 DNA: TGTGCCAGCAGTTACCGTGGAGCGGGGAGGGCAGAGACCCAGTACTTC.

This rearrangement joins TRBV6-5 to TRBJ1-5; D ambiguous. V was cut by 10 bases and J by 4 bases, with 14 bases left in between. Germline V CDR1 and CDR2: MNHEY, SVGAGI. CDR3 length: 13 residues. The CDR3 nucleotides read TGTGCCACCACTCCCCCGGGGAATCAGCCCCAGCATTTT. This gives the protein CATTPPGNQPQHF.

The chain employs TRBV27 and TRBJ2-7; 8 bases match TRBD2. CDR3 length equals 16 residues. Trimming cost V 6 bases and J 0 bases; bases outside gene matches: 10. Per the germline V gene, CDR1 is MNHEY and CDR2 is SMNVEV (reference sequence). CDR3 protein: CASRGYAAGDSYEQYF. The CDR3 DNA is TGTGCCAGCAGGGGTTACGCAGCGGGGGACTCCTACGAGCAGTACTTC.